This TCR beta chain came from a study of beta chain features in type 1 diabetes. All of the isolated RNA was reverse transcribed, so expressed TCRB transcripts were sequenced. Using immunoSEQ multiplex PCR, the repertoire was profiled, and TCRdb retains in-frame clones only, with some absent. The sample consists of some 150,000 clones, about 7% of them appearing once. Heparinised blood was drawn once per donor, averaging around 120 mL. Germline V gene data show CDR1 as SQVTM and CDR2 as ANQGSEA. Trimming at V came to 6 bases and at J to 7 bases, leaving 7 bases not matched to a gene. The CDR3 covers 12 residues.

The V call is TRBV29-1, the J call TRBJ2-5; 8 nucleotides agree with TRBD1. The sequence came from a woman in her 30s in good health. The sequenced sample was central memory CD4+ T cells from blood. The DNA for the CDR3 is TGCAGCGTCCATCAGGGGGCGGGGACCCAGTACTTC. Translating gives CSVHQGAGTQYF. Drawing the rest from reference TRBV29-1 and TRBJ2-5, the complete variable domain is SAVISQKPSRDICQRGTSLTIQCQVDSQVTMMFWYRQQPGQSLTLIATANQGSEATYESGFVIDKFPISRPNLTFSTLTVSNMSPEDSSIYLCSVHQGAGTQYFGPGTRLLVL.